What follows are 28 T cell receptor beta chains derived from one specimen sequenced in a study of T-cell reconstitution after alpha-beta-depleted transplantation in children. During its preparation, the TCRbeta library received unique molecular identifiers. A single record per CDR3 protein comes from TCRdb applying MiXCR to the PCR reads. Of about 240,000 distinct CDR3 sequences listed, roughly a quarter are singletons. This material consisted of PBMCs, taken before TCRalphabeta/CD19-depleted stem cell transplant. The source of these receptors is a girl aged 2-10 years with Fanconi anemia, due to receive a stem cell transplant.

This clonotype was seen more than once but under ten times. The chain employs TRBV20-1 and TRBJ2-3, with D possibly TRBD1 on 5 matching bases. The CDR3 spans 15 residues. CDR1 and CDR2 (germline): DFQATT, SNEGSKA (reference sequence). CDR3 sequence (DNA): TGCAGCGAACTTAAAAAGGGGCCTAGCACAGATACGCAGTATTTT. Translating gives CSELKKGPSTDTQYF.

This clonotype was seen at least ten times. The gene calls are TRBV4-2 and TRBJ2-7; D unclear. The germline V gene has CDR1 LGHNA and CDR2 YNFKEQ. The CDR3 length is 12 residues. The germline V and J ends were trimmed by 0 bases and 5 bases, with 5 bases remaining between them. CDR3 region: CASSQETNEQYF. The DNA for the CDR3 is TGTGCCAGCAGCCAAGAAACAAACGAGCAGTACTTC.

This clonotype was observed a handful of times. CDR3 amino acids: CASSLPGLARSNEQFF. CDR3 nucleotide sequence: TGTGCCAGCAGCTTGCCGGGACTAGCGCGGAGTAATGAGCAGTTCTTC. The chain links TRBV7-6 to TRBJ2-1; 10 nucleotides align to TRBD2. CDR1 and CDR2 (germline): SGHVS, FNYEAQ. The CDR3 is 16 amino acids. Trimming took 3 bases from V and 7 from J; bases not matched to a gene: 9.

This clonotype was counted at least ten times. V is TRBV29-1 and J is TRBJ2-7, with 14 nucleotides matching TRBD2. The CDR3 runs to 17 residues. The germline gives CDR1 SQVTM, CDR2 ANQGSEA. J was trimmed by 0 bases and V by 4 bases; bases with no gene match: 8. The CDR3 loop is CSVVATGTSGSSYEQYF. The CDR3 DNA sequence: TGCAGCGTTGTGGCGACCGGGACTAGCGGGAGCTCCTACGAGCAGTACTTC.

The chain uses TRBV4-2 and TRBJ2-5; 11 bases match TRBD2. The CDR3 length is 17 residues. The V gene's germline CDR1 is LGHNA and CDR2 YNFKEQ. The V gene end was trimmed by 0 bases and the J gene end by 1 base; junction bases not matched to a gene: 4. CDR3 region: CASSQEPGLAGQETQYF. The CDR3 region has the DNA TGTGCCAGCAGCCAAGAACCAGGACTAGCGGGCCAAGAGACCCAGTACTTC.

This clonotype was seen ten or more times. V usage is TRBV27 and J usage is TRBJ2-7; a weak D match, TRBD2 (5 bases). Trimming pared 2 bases from V and 6 bases from J, leaving 23 bases between. Germline V lookup: CDR1 MNHEY, CDR2 SMNVEV (reference sequence). There are 17 residues in the CDR3. The chain's CDR3 is CASSLGRRARALGEQYF. The CDR3 region has the DNA TGTGCCAGCAGTTTAGGGCGCCGAGCGCGGGCTCTGGGCGAGCAGTACTTC.

This clonotype appeared a few times. The chain employs TRBV10-3 and TRBJ2-3, with 9 bases lining up with TRBD1. CDR1 and CDR2 from the germline V gene are ENHRY and SYGVKD. V was clipped by 7 bases and J by 0 bases; unmatched bases: 11. This CDR3 is 17 amino acids long. The DNA of the CDR3 is TGTGCCATCAACCGGGACAGGGATGCCCCTAGCACAGATACGCAGTATTTT. This sequence encodes CAINRDRDAPSTDTQYF.

The chain combines TRBV20-1 with TRBJ2-1, with 8 bases aligning to TRBD2. Germline V CDR1 and CDR2: DFQATT, SNEGSKA (reference sequence). The trim removed 3 bases at V and 5 bases at J, leaving 12 bases unmatched. The CDR3 sequence is 16 residues long. CDR3: CSASMVAGHKNNEQFF. DNA of the CDR3: TGCAGTGCTAGTATGGTAGCGGGGCATAAAAACAATGAGCAGTTCTTC.

This clonotype was recorded at least ten times. The chain carries TRBV20-1 and TRBJ2-2; D possibly corresponds to TRBD1 (6 bases). With 0 bases removed from V and 7 bases from J, the gap between germline ends came to 18 bases. Per germline, CDR1 DFQATT and CDR2 SNEGSKA (reference sequence). This CDR3 region has 16 residues. The DNA for the CDR3 is TGCAGTGCTAGAGATCGTAGTCAGGGGCAGGGCGGGGAGCTGTTTTTT. Translating it yields CSARDRSQGQGGELFF.

This clonotype was observed once. V and J are TRBV19 and TRBJ2-1; 10 bases map to TRBD1. There are 16 residues in the CDR3. Germline-derived CDR1 and CDR2 are LNHDA and SQIVND (reference sequence). After removal of 1 base from V and 7 bases from J, the junction contained 7 bases not matched to a gene. CDR3 DNA: TGTGCCAGTAGTATAGGTCGGGACAGGGGATGGAATGAGCAGTTCTTC. Translation: CASSIGRDRGWNEQFF.

This clonotype has a count of ten or more. The V and J genes are TRBV12-3 or TRBV12-4 and TRBJ2-1; tentative D call: TRBD2 (7 bases). The CDR3 is 14 amino acids. Trimming stripped 3 bases from V and 6 bases from J, with 12 bases between. The CDR3 region is CASSLWGGSNEQFF. CDR3 nucleotides: TGTGCCAGCAGTTTGTGGGGGGGCTCCAATGAGCAGTTCTTC.

This clonotype has more than one count but fewer than ten. The rearrangement uses TRBV13 and TRBJ2-3, with TRBD1 identical over 8 bases. Germline CDR1 PRHDT, CDR2 FYEKMQ (reference sequence). Trimming removed 5 bases from V and 0 bases from J; junction bases left unmatched: 7. The CDR3 totals 16 residues. The CDR3: CASSTSTGASTDTQYF. CDR3 bases: TGTGCCAGCAGCACGTCGACAGGGGCTAGCACAGATACGCAGTATTTT.

This clonotype has ten or more counts. This chain connects TRBV29-1 to TRBJ2-1; 10 bases map to TRBD2. The CDR3 contains 14 residues. With V trimmed by 3 bases and J by 8 bases, 7 bases remained unmatched. CDR1 and CDR2 from the germline V gene are SQVTM and ANQGSEA. CDR3 DNA: TGCAGCGTTGACGCTAGCGGGAGTGTCGATGAGCAGTTCTTC. Its protein product is CSVDASGSVDEQFF.

This clonotype was observed many times. The CDR3 here is CASSLILLGQEEQYF. The CDR3 DNA is TGTGCCAGCAGCTTGATCTTGTTGGGGCAGGAAGAGCAGTACTTC. The chain uses TRBV5-5 and TRBJ2-7, with D perhaps matching TRBD1 (5 bases). The CDR3 contains 15 residues. The germline V gene encodes CDR1 SGHKS and CDR2 YYEKEE (reference sequence). V lost 1 base, J lost 7 bases, and 18 bases lay in between.

This clonotype was counted ten times or more. The rearrangement links TRBV12-3 or TRBV12-4 to TRBJ1-2; D uncertain. The CDR3 runs to 12 residues. The germline V and J ends were trimmed by 4 bases and 4 bases, with 7 bases remaining between them. The CDR3, as DNA: TGTGCCAGCAGTTCGGGTATCTATGGCTACACCTTC. Amino acids: CASSSGIYGYTF.

The chain uses TRBV6-2 or TRBV6-3 and TRBJ2-1, with 10 bases matching TRBD2. V shed 2 bases, J shed 4 bases, and the junction held 14 bases outside the gene matches. Per the germline V gene, CDR1 is MNHEY and CDR2 is SVGEGT. The length of the CDR3 is 19 residues. This CDR3 is CASSYPGTPGLAEYNEQFF. CDR3 in DNA: TGTGCCAGCAGTTACCCGGGAACTCCCGGACTAGCGGAATACAATGAGCAGTTCTTC.

The table lists this clonotype with many counts. V and J are TRBV25-1 and TRBJ2-7; 9 bases fit TRBD2. Unmatched junction bases numbered 10, after V lost 4 bases and J lost 6 bases. Germline CDR1 is MGHDK and CDR2 is SYGVNS. This CDR3 contains 15 residues. CDR3 in DNA: TGTGCCAGCAGTGCTCAAGCGGGAGGTAATGCCGAGCAGTACTTC. Protein product: CASSAQAGGNAEQYF.

This clonotype was picked up many times. The rearrangement joins TRBV20-1 to TRBJ1-2; TRBD1 agrees at 8 bases. Looked up from germline, CDR1 is DFQATT and CDR2 is SNEGSKA (reference sequence). Trimming at V came to 3 bases and at J to 5 bases, leaving 8 bases not matched to a gene. The CDR3 consists of 14 residues. The DNA of the CDR3 is TGCAGTGCTAGGGGGACAGGCGACCTTTATGGCTACACCTTC. The encoded protein is CSARGTGDLYGYTF.

This clonotype was counted ten times or more. This sequence joins TRBV24-1 and TRBJ2-1; D call uncertain. CDR1 KGHDR and CDR2 SFDVKD come from the germline V gene. This CDR3 comprises 11 residues. The V end lost 4 bases, the J end lost 9 bases, and 6 bases lay between the germline ends. The CDR3 DNA is TGTGCCACCAGTGACTTAGTTGAGCAGTTCTTC. Amino acid sequence: CATSDLVEQFF.

V is TRBV2 and J is TRBJ2-1; TRBD2 aligns across 10 bases. This CDR3 comprises 16 residues. With V trimmed by 2 bases and J by 4 bases, 5 bases remained unmatched. Germline V gene lookup returns CDR1 SNHLY and CDR2 FYNNEI. The CDR3, as DNA: TGTGCCAGCAGTGAACGTCTAGCGGGGGTTTACAATGAGCAGTTCTTC. Protein: CASSERLAGVYNEQFF.

This clonotype turned up a few times. The V and J genes are TRBV2 and TRBJ1-2; D gene ambiguous. V shed 4 bases and J shed 4 bases, with 4 bases lying between them. The CDR3 sequence is 11 residues long. CDR1 and CDR2 from the germline V gene are SNHLY and FYNNEI. This CDR3 reads CASSAGYGYTF. The CDR3, as DNA: TGTGCCAGCAGTGCGGGCTATGGCTACACCTTC.

This clonotype has ten or more counts. The rearrangement links TRBV20-1 to TRBJ1-5; weak D call: TRBD1 (5 bases). V shed 0 bases and J shed 6 bases, with 9 bases lying between them. Germline V lookup: CDR1 DFQATT, CDR2 SNEGSKA (reference sequence). The CDR3 has 13 residues. CDR3 in DNA: TGCAGTGCTAGAGAAGGGGTCGGTCAGCCCCAGCATTTT. It specifies CSAREGVGQPQHF.

This clonotype was seen ten or more times. V usage is TRBV29-1 and J usage is TRBJ2-1; no definite D call. Trimming stripped 7 bases from V and 3 bases from J, with 4 bases between. There are 10 residues in the CDR3. CDR1 SQVTM and CDR2 ANQGSEA come from the germline V gene. The DNA for the CDR3 is TGCAGCGCAAGCTACAATGAGCAGTTCTTC. Protein: CSASYNEQFF.

This chain connects TRBV11-2 to TRBJ2-1; perhaps TRBD1 as D (6 bases). Germline loops: CDR1 SGHAT, CDR2 FQNNGV. Trimming shortened V by 3 bases and J by 5 bases, and 14 bases separated the two germline ends. The CDR3 extends over 15 amino acids. The CDR3 nucleotides are TGTGCCAGCAGCTTGTCTGGGGGCGCTCACAATGAGCAGTTCTTC. It codes for CASSLSGGAHNEQFF.

This clonotype came up once. Being one base from a much bigger clone, this may be a read error. The rearrangement links TRBV10-2 to TRBJ2-1, with D perhaps TRBD2 (5 bases). Trimming cost V 2 bases and J 6 bases, with 5 bases left between them. CDR3 size: 12 residues. CDR1 and CDR2 (germline): WSHSY, SAAADI. The CDR3 here is CASSETSNEQFF. As DNA, the CDR3 is TGCGCCAGCAGTGAGACTAGCAATGAGCAGTTCTTC.

At least ten counts were recorded for this clonotype. This chain uses TRBV29-1 with TRBJ2-1, with D hard to call. In germline, CDR1 is SQVTM, CDR2 ANQGSEA. Trimming took 4 bases from V and 7 from J, leaving 8 bases between them. The CDR3 consists of 11 residues. This CDR3 is CSVVSANEQFF. CDR3 sequence (DNA): TGCAGCGTTGTGTCGGCTAATGAGCAGTTCTTC.

The V and J genes are TRBV9 and TRBJ2-7; D is perhaps TRBD1 (8 bases). The V end lost 4 bases, the J end lost 7 bases, and 18 bases lay between the germline ends. The germline CDR1 and CDR2 sequences are SGDLS and YYNGEE. CDR3 length: 14 amino acids. Written as DNA, the CDR3 is TGTGCCAGCAGCCCGTCGGGGAGGGACAGGGAGCAGTACTTC. Translation: CASSPSGRDREQYF.

This clonotype was seen at least ten times. CDR3 in DNA: TGTGCCAGCAGTTTACGGGCGGTATCCTACAATGAGCAGTTCTTC. Translated, it gives CASSLRAVSYNEQFF. The chain employs TRBV27 and TRBJ2-1; D remains unclear. The ends were cut back, 2 bases at V and 1 base at J, with 9 bases in the middle. Germline CDR1 is MNHEY and CDR2 is SMNVEV (reference sequence). CDR3 length: 15 amino acids.